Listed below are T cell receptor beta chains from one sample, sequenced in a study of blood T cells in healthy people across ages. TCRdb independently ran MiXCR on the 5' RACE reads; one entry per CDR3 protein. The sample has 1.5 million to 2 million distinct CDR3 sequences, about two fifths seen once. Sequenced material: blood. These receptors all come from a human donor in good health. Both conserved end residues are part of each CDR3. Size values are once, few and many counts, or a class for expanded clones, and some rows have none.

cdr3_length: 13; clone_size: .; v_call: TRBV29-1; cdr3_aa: CSGSGTGNEKLFF
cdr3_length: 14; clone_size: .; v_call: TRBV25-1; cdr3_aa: CASSEYFGEQGYTF
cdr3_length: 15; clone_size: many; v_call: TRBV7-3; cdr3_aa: CASSSRGGNYNEQFF
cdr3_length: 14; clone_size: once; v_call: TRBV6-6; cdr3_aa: CASSPLGGVIEQYF
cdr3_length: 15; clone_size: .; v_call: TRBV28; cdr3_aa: CASRTGGASSYEQYF
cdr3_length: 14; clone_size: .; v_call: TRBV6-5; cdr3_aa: CASSALGDRSEQYF
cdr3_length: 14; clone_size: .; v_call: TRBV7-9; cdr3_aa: CASSLGGGWNEAFF
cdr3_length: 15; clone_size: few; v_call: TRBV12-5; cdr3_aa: CASVIGGRSQNIQYF
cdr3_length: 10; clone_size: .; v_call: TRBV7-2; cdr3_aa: CAISLYEQYF
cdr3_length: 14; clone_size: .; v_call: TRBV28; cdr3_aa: CASKAMTGVLSLYF
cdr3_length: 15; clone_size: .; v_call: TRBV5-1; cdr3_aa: CASSFRHRGTYGQYF
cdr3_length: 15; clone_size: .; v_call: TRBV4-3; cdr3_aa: CASSQEFPGNYGYTF
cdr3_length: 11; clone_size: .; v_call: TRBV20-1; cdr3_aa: CSAREDEPLHF
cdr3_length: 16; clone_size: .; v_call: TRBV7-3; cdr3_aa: CASSADAGLSYNEQFF
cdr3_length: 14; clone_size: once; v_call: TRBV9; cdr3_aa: CASSVVKDNYGYTF
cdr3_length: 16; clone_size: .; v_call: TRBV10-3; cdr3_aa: CAISETQGGSYNEQFF
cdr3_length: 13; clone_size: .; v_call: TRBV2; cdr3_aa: CASTSRARETQYF
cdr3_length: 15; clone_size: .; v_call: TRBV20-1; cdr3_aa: CSARAGSGGHNEQFF
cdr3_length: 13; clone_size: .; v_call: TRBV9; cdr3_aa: CASSAPGNYEQYF
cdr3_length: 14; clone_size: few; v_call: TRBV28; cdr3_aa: CASIPGQTYNEQFF
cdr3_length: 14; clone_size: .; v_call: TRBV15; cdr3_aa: CATSRKGGDSGYTF
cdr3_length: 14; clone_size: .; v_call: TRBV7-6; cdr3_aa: CASSPAAGAYEQYF
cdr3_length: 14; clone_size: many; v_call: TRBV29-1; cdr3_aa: CSVEMTSGVDEQYF
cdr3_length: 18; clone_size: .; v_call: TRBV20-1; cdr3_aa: CSARGELDPGQFNQPQHF
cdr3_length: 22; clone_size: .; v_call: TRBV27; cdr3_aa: CASSFVYPPGQLKPSPYNEQYF
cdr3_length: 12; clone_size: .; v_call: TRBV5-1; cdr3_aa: CASSSDLAEQYF
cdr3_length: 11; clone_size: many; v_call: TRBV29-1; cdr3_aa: CSVAKNTEAFF
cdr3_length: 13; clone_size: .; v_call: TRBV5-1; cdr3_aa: CASSFSPLYEQYF
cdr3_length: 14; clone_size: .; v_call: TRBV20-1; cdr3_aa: CSAGVVGGSGELFF
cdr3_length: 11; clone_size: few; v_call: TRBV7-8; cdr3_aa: CASSGMRGCTF
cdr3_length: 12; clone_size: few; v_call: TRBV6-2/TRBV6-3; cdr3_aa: CAVGLGVYEQYF
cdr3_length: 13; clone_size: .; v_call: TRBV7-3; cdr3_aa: CASTRNVATEAFF
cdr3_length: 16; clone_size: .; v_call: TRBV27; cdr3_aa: CASSSHTTSNQETQYF
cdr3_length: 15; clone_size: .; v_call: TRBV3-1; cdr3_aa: CASSQRGVVGTEAFF
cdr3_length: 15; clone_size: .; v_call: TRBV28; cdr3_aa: CASSTPGTGWVGQYF
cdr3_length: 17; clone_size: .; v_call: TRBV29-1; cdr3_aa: CSVADSLWGPDNYGYTF
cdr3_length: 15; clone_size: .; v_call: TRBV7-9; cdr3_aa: CASSWGPVYTDTQYF
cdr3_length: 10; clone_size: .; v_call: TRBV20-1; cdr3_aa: CSARPHGYTF
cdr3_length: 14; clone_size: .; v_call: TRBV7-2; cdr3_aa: CASSFDVRSDTQYF
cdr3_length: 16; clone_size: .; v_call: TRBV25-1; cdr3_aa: CASSEGPGAEGYEQFF
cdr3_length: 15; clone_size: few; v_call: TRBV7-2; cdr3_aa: CASSLEGTSNYEQYF
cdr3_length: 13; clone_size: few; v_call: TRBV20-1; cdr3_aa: CSASQGLGEKLFF
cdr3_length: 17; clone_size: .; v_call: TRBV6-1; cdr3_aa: CTSTLFPRFSSRETQYF
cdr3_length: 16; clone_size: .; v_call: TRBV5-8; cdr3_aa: CASSGGLPDSQETQYF
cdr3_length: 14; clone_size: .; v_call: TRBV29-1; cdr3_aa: CSVVTGPVESKAFF
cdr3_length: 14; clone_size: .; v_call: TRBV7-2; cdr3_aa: CASSLRPFNTEAFF